This T cell receptor beta chain was captured by sequencing in a study of cytomegalovirus exposure and HLA in healthy donors. Study-level findings and limits: Within the data, a cluster of highly shared sequence variants was likely a sequencing artifact. A previous analysis found most TCR beta V segments productive roughly 90% or roughly 30% of the time.

Comments on this clone: The antigen is undetermined.

PCR amplification relied on 60 Vbeta primers (plus 13 Jbeta primers). The assay was immunoSEQ multiplex PCR, and TCRdb's table has in-frame clones only and misses some. The sample has more than 150,000 clones; over 75% are singletons. This clonotype was sampled from a man between 45 and 60 years old in good health and CMV-seropositive. The sample consisted of PBMCs.

The CDR3 here is CASTPGKGFRQPQHF. The CDR3 DNA sequence: TGTGCCAGCACTCCGGGGAAGGGTTTCAGGCAGCCCCAGCATTTT. The V call is TRBV6-5, the J call TRBJ1-5; D remains unclear. The CDR3 has 15 amino acids. Trimming stripped 7 bases from V and 7 bases from J, with 20 bases between. Germline V gene lookup returns CDR1 MNHEY and CDR2 SVGAGI.